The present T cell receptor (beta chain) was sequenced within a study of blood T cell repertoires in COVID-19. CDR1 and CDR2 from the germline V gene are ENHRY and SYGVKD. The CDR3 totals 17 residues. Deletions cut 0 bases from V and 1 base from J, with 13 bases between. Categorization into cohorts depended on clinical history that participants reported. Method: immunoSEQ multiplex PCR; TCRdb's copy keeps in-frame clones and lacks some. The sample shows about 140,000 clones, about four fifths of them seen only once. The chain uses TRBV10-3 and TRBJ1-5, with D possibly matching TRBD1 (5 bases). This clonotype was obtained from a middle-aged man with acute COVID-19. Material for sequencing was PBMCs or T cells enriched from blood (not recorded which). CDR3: CAISESLRGRSNQPQHF. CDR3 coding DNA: TGTGCCATCAGTGAGTCTTTAAGGGGCCGAAGCAATCAGCCCCAGCATTTT.